Following are 21 T cell receptor beta chains from one sample sequenced in a study of patients and donors after allogeneic stem cell transplantation. TCRdb re-derived calls from the RT-PCR reads in MiXCR, one entry per CDR3 protein. This table has approximately 150,000 distinct CDR3 sequences, 24% appearing once. Specimen: blood, either unsorted or a sorted T cell fraction (not recorded which). These receptors were obtained from a human donor who was either an allogeneic HSCT recipient or a stem cell or donor lymphocyte infusion donor (not recorded which). It is not recorded whose cells these are; they may come from a transplant donor.

This clonotype was counted between two and nine times. The chain employs TRBV5-6 and TRBJ1-3, with D perhaps matching TRBD1 (6 bases). This CDR3 has 15 amino acids. The germline CDR1 and CDR2 sequences are SGHDT and YYEEEE. V lost 4 bases to trimming and J lost 1 base, with 12 bases between them. The CDR3 nucleotides read TGTGCCAGCAGCCAAACAGGGAGTTCTGGAAACACCATATATTTT. It encodes CASSQTGSSGNTIYF.

This clonotype was observed a handful of times. The genes are TRBV7-2 and TRBJ1-5; D is ambiguous. Germline V CDR1 and CDR2: SGHTA, FQGNSA. This CDR3 is built from 16 residues. V was cut by 1 base and J by 1 base, with 11 bases left in between. CDR3 sequence reads: CASSLVGFGSNQPQHF. The DNA for the CDR3 is TGTGCCAGCAGCTTAGTTGGGTTCGGCAGCAATCAGCCCCAGCATTTT.

This clonotype was seen a handful of times. The CDR3 sequence: CAISESSQRTDTQYF. In DNA, the CDR3 is TGTGCCATCAGTGAGTCCAGTCAGCGCACAGATACGCAGTATTTT. This chain joins TRBV10-3 and TRBJ2-3; D gene ambiguous. Trimming shortened V by 0 bases and J by 1 base, and 8 bases separated the two germline ends. The CDR3 is made up of 15 amino acids. Per germline, CDR1 ENHRY and CDR2 SYGVKD.

The V gene is TRBV27, the J gene TRBJ2-3, with 13 nucleotides matching TRBD2. There are 17 residues in the CDR3. The germline V gene has CDR1 MNHEY and CDR2 SMNVEV (reference sequence). Unmatched junction bases numbered 7, after V lost 5 bases and J lost 2 bases. CDR3 in amino acids: CASSPTLAGGPTDTQYF. As DNA, the CDR3 is TGTGCCAGCAGTCCCACACTAGCGGGAGGGCCCACAGATACGCAGTATTTT.

The table lists this clonotype with a few counts. The rearrangement joins TRBV4-2 to TRBJ1-4; D gene uncertain. The V and J ends lost 3 bases and 6 bases respectively, with 5 bases between them. This CDR3 is built from 12 residues. Per germline, CDR1 LGHNA and CDR2 YNFKEQ. CDR3 loop: CASSQGDEKLFF. In DNA form, the CDR3 reads TGTGCCAGCAGCCAGGGAGATGAAAAACTGTTTTTT.

This clonotype was seen ten or more times. This sequence joins TRBV12-3 or TRBV12-4 and TRBJ1-5; D might be TRBD1 (6 bases). Trimming removed 4 bases from V and 6 bases from J, with 16 bases in between. This CDR3 contains 15 residues. This CDR3 reads CASSSSIQGSQPQHF. The CDR3 DNA follows: TGTGCCAGCAGTTCATCGATCCAGGGGAGTCAGCCCCAGCATTTT.

The V and J genes are TRBV20-1 and TRBJ2-6; no clear D gene. V lost 2 bases and J 4 bases, leaving 9 bases between the germline ends. This CDR3 contains 14 residues. Per the germline V gene, CDR1 is DFQATT and CDR2 is SNEGSKA (reference sequence). DNA of the CDR3: TGCAGTGCTAGAACGGCGCTGGGGGCCAACGTCCTGACTTTC. Translated: CSARTALGANVLTF.

This clonotype was picked up a small number of times. The chain recombines TRBV12-3 or TRBV12-4 with TRBJ1-1; D is unclear. The CDR3 totals 14 residues. V lost 6 bases, J lost 1 base, and 12 bases lay in between. The CDR3 nucleotides read TGTGCCAGCAGCCCGAATAGCCGGAACACTGAAGCTTTCTTT. Its translation: CASSPNSRNTEAFF.

There are a few counts of this clonotype. The chain is built from TRBV5-6 and TRBJ2-5; D is uncertain. The CDR3 loop spans 13 amino acids. Germline CDR1 and CDR2: SGHDT and YYEEEE. With 0 bases removed from V and 5 bases from J, the gap between germline ends came to 8 bases. CDR3 sequence: CASSLDLVETQYF. The DNA for the CDR3 is TGTGCCAGCAGCTTGGACCTGGTCGAGACCCAGTACTTC.

The chain links TRBV27 to TRBJ1-4; maybe TRBD1 (5 bases). V was trimmed by 6 bases and J by 7 bases, leaving 6 bases between them. CDR1 MNHEY and CDR2 SMNVEV come from the germline V gene (reference sequence). The CDR3 has 11 residues. As DNA, the CDR3 is TGTGCCAGCAGAAGGGGTGAAAAACTGTTTTTT. Translation: CASRRGEKLFF.

This chain uses TRBV6-2 or TRBV6-3 with TRBJ1-1; the D is unclear. Trimming removed 0 bases from V and 5 bases from J, with 13 bases in between. Germline CDR1 reads MNHEY; CDR2 reads SVGEGT. The CDR3 length is 15 residues. The CDR3 spells CASSYSRGYVTEAFF. In nucleotides, the CDR3 is TGTGCCAGCAGTTACTCAAGAGGATATGTAACTGAAGCTTTCTTT.

The J gene is TRBJ2-5, the V gene TRBV12-3 or TRBV12-4, with 7 bases fitting TRBD2. With V trimmed by 5 bases and J by 4 bases, 7 bases remained unmatched. CDR3 length: 14 amino acids. The CDR3 nucleotides are TGTGCCAGCAGTCGGAGCGGGACGTTAGAGACCCAGTACTTC. Translation: CASSRSGTLETQYF.

J is TRBJ2-2 and V is TRBV7-8; weak D call: TRBD1 (6 bases). This CDR3 is built from 15 residues. Germline CDR1 and CDR2: SGHVS and FQNEAQ. Trimming stripped 7 bases from V and 0 bases from J, with 12 bases between. This CDR3 reads CASKRWGPNTGELFF. CDR3 bases: TGTGCCAGCAAGCGGTGGGGGCCGAACACCGGGGAGCTGTTTTTT.

The chain uses TRBV12-3 or TRBV12-4 and TRBJ2-5; perhaps TRBD2 as D (6 bases). This CDR3 has 17 amino acids. V lost 5 bases and J 4 bases, leaving 23 bases between the germline ends. The CDR3 sequence is CASSPRWGVVGTETQYF. CDR3 bases: TGTGCCAGCAGTCCCCGTTGGGGGGTAGTGGGGACAGAGACCCAGTACTTC.

This clonotype was detected many times. The chain carries TRBV7-9 and TRBJ2-2, with D unclear. The CDR3 has 15 amino acids. Germline V gene lookup returns CDR1 SEHNR and CDR2 FQNEAQ (reference sequence). The ends were cut back, 6 bases at V and 1 base at J, with 12 bases in the middle. The DNA of the CDR3 is TGTGCCAGCAGGACCTGGTGGGGGAACACCGGGGAGCTGTTTTTT. This translates into CASRTWWGNTGELFF.

The V and J genes are TRBV24-1 and TRBJ2-2; no definite D call. V lost 2 bases and J lost 0, with 9 bases in between. Germline CDR1 and CDR2: KGHDR and SFDVKD. This CDR3 has 16 amino acids. Here the CDR3 DNA reads TGTGCCACCAGTGATTCCATAAACGCGAACACCGGGGAGCTGTTTTTT. It encodes CATSDSINANTGELFF.

The table lists this clonotype with a few counts. This rearrangement joins TRBV19 to TRBJ2-5, with D unclear. Between the trimmed V and J ends, which lost 7 bases and 3 bases, there was a span of 6 bases. The CDR3 length is 11 residues. Germline assignment: CDR1 LNHDA and CDR2 SQIVND (reference sequence). CDR3 coding DNA: TGTGCCAGTATAATGGAAGAGACCCAGTACTTC. It is translated as CASIMEETQYF.

The chain uses TRBV2 and TRBJ2-2, with 7 positions matching TRBD1. Germline V gene lookup returns CDR1 SNHLY and CDR2 FYNNEI. V lost 6 bases and J lost 5; bases outside the gene matches: 9. This CDR3 is 15 amino acids long. The CDR3 region has the DNA TGTGCCAGCAGCAGTGTAGGGGGCGCGACCGGGGAGCTGTTTTTT. The encoded protein is CASSSVGGATGELFF. The full variable domain, rest sourced from reference TRBV2 and TRBJ2-2, is EPEVTQTPSHQVTQMGQEVILRCVPISNHLYFYWYRQILGQKVEFLVSFYNNEISEKSEIFDDQFSVERPDGSNFTLKIRSTKLEDSAMYFCASSSVGGATGELFFGEGSRLTVL.

The chain carries TRBV9 and TRBJ2-1, with 7 bases matching TRBD2. Looked up from germline, CDR1 is SGDLS and CDR2 is YYNGEE. The CDR3 has 16 amino acids. Trimming took 0 bases from V and 2 from J; bases not matched to a gene: 5. The CDR3 loop reads CASSVAGGPPYNEQFF. The CDR3 bases are TGTGCCAGCAGCGTAGCGGGAGGACCTCCCTACAATGAGCAGTTCTTC.

The J gene is TRBJ1-4, the V gene TRBV20-1, with TRBD1 as a possible D gene (5 bases). Germline CDR1 is DFQATT and CDR2 is SNEGSKA (reference sequence). The CDR3 spans 13 residues. The V end lost 6 bases, the J end lost 4 bases, and 12 bases lay between the germline ends. The DNA of the CDR3 is TGCAGTGCCAACCGGGACCTTAATGAAAAACTGTTTTTT. This codes for CSANRDLNEKLFF.

There are a few counts of this clonotype. This chain uses TRBV5-1 with TRBJ1-1; D is unresolved. Trimming took 0 bases from V and 3 from J, leaving 12 bases between them. Per the germline V gene, CDR1 is SGHRS and CDR2 is YFSETQ. The CDR3 length is 15 residues. Here the CDR3 DNA reads TGCGCCAGCAGCTTGGTAGGGAAATTGTACACTGAAGCTTTCTTT. This sequence encodes CASSLVGKLYTEAFF.